These T cell receptor beta chains were read from a single sample in a study of blood T cells in healthy people across ages. TCRdb re-derived calls from the 5' RACE reads in MiXCR, one entry per CDR3 protein. Altogether over 1.5 million distinct CDR3 sequences are present, 49% being singletons, with the ten largest covering less than 2.5%. The sequencing input was blood. The receptors derive from a woman in her forties in good health. Each CDR3 is given with its conserved first and last residue. D genes are given only for firm matches. Some rows mark clone size as missing; the rest say once, few, many or name a class of expanded clone.

TRBV29-1	TRBJ1-1	13	NA	NA	TGCAGCGGTAACAGGGACCTTAACACTGAAGCTTTCTTT	CSGNRDLNTEAFF
TRBV14	TRBJ1-3	15	NA	NA	TGTGTCAGCAGCCAAGAGAAGGTCTCTGGAAACACCATATATTTT	CVSSQEKVSGNTIYF
TRBV28	TRBJ2-7	14	NA	NA	TGTGCCAGCAGTCCCTACGGCATATCCTACGAGCAGTACTTC	CASSPYGISYEQYF
TRBV11-3	TRBJ2-1	16	once	NA	TGTGCCAGCAGCCTAAGTACTAGGGTTACATACAATGAGCAGTTCTTC	CASSLSTRVTYNEQFF
TRBV27	TRBJ1-1	14	NA	NA	TGTGCCAGCAGTCCCCATGGGGGCACACCTGAAGCTTTCTTT	CASSPHGGTPEAFF
TRBV20-1	TRBJ1-2	13	few	TRBD1	TGCAGTGATGTTCCAGGGGGCCGCGATGGCTACACCTTC	CSDVPGGRDGYTF
TRBV28	TRBJ2-5	17	NA	NA	TGTGCCAGCAGTTTATACGCCGGGGCCACAGGGAAGAATGAGCAGTACTTC	CASSLYAGATGKNEQYF
TRBV6-2/TRBV6-3	TRBJ2-5	16	few	NA	TGTGCCAGCAGCCCCGGACCGGGCAGGGCCCAAGAGACCCAGTACTTC	CASSPGPGRAQETQYF
TRBV6-6	TRBJ1-1	15	NA	NA	TGTGCCAGCAGTGGACCTACTGTAATGAACACTGAAGCTTTCTTT	CASSGPTVMNTEAFF
TRBV28	TRBJ2-5	15	NA	NA	TGTGCCAGCAGTCCCCGACCGGGAAAACAAGAGACCCAGTACTTC	CASSPRPGKQETQYF
TRBV4-2	TRBJ1-1	16	NA	NA	TGTGCCAGCAGCCAGGGGACGGACAGAGAAGTCACTGAAGCTTTCTTT	CASSQGTDREVTEAFF
TRBV9	TRBJ2-6	19	NA	TRBD1	TGTGCCAGCAGCTATAAAAGGGACAGGGTCTTCTCTGGGGCCAACGTCCTGACTTTC	CASSYKRDRVFSGANVLTF
TRBV7-2	TRBJ2-5	12	NA	TRBD1	TGTGCCAGCAGCTTAGTATCGGGACAGGAGTACTTC	CASSLVSGQEYF
TRBV29-1	TRBJ2-3	13	NA	TRBD1	TGCAGCGTGGGACAGGGGGCCTCAGATACGCAGTATTTT	CSVGQGASDTQYF
TRBV7-8	TRBJ2-7	15	NA	NA	TGTGCCAGCAAACTTTCGGGGATTATTCCCTACGAGCAGTACTTC	CASKLSGIIPYEQYF
TRBV12-3/TRBV12-4	TRBJ2-1	13	NA	NA	TGTGCCAGCAGTTTGTGGAGCCACAATGAGCAGTTCTTC	CASSLWSHNEQFF
TRBV6-2/TRBV6-3	TRBJ2-7	12	many	NA	TGTGCCAGCAGTTACTCGTTCTACGAGCAGTACTTC	CASSYSFYEQYF
TRBV5-5	TRBJ2-2	13	NA	NA	TGTGCCAGCAGCTTGTTCTCGGCAGGGGAGCTGTTTTTT	CASSLFSAGELFF
TRBV21-1	TRBJ1-1	14	once	NA	TGTGCCAGCAGCAATCCCGGGAGAAACACTGAAGCTTTCTTT	CASSNPGRNTEAFF
TRBV9	TRBJ2-1	15	NA	NA	TGTGCCAGCAGCGTAGGCCTAGCGCCCTACAATGAGCAGTTCTTC	CASSVGLAPYNEQFF
TRBV27	TRBJ2-7	16	few	NA	TGTGCCAGCAGTTTATCGCCAGGGTTGAATTCTGACGAGCAGTACTTC	CASSLSPGLNSDEQYF
TRBV29-1	TRBJ2-7	12	NA	NA	TGCAGCGCCGCTCTCTCGGCCTACGAGCAGTACTTC	CSAALSAYEQYF
TRBV4-2	TRBJ2-5	17	NA	NA	TGTGCCAGCAGCCAAGAAGGGTGGCAGGGGAACCAAGAGACCCAGTACTTC	CASSQEGWQGNQETQYF
TRBV20-1	TRBJ2-7	14	NA	NA	TGCAGTGCTAGGGGCCCGGTCCACTCCTACGAGCAGTACTTC	CSARGPVHSYEQYF
TRBV20-1	TRBJ2-3	15	NA	NA	TGCAGTGCCGAAGAGGTGACTAGGAGCACAGATACGCAGTATTTT	CSAEEVTRSTDTQYF
TRBV29-1	TRBJ2-3	12	NA	NA	TGCAGCGTTGCTGCTAGCACAGATACGCAGTATTTT	CSVAASTDTQYF
TRBV25-1	TRBJ2-3	14	NA	NA	TGTGCCAGCAGTGGAGCGGAGGAAACAGGTACGCAGTATTTT	CASSGAEETGTQYF
TRBV6-1	TRBJ1-2	13	NA	NA	TGTGCCAGCAGTGAGCCGCGGGGCTATGGCTACACCTTC	CASSEPRGYGYTF
TRBV5-1	TRBJ2-7	13	NA	NA	TGCGCCAGCAGCTTGGCCGGAACCGGCGAGCAGTACTTC	CASSLAGTGEQYF
TRBV25-1	TRBJ2-3	14	NA	NA	TGTGCCAGCAGGGGACTGCGGCTCACAGATACGCAGTATTTT	CASRGLRLTDTQYF
TRBV21-1	TRBJ2-7	13	NA	NA	TGTGCCCACCTGGGACAGGTCTCCTACGAGCAGTACTTC	CAHLGQVSYEQYF
TRBV6-5	TRBJ1-6	15	once	NA	TGTGCCAGCAGTTACGAGGGGCGGGATAATTCACCCCTCCACTTT	CASSYEGRDNSPLHF
TRBV4-1	TRBJ2-1	12	NA	NA	TGCGCCAGCAGCCAAGATGCCACAGGGTTGTTCTTC	CASSQDATGLFF
TRBV5-1	TRBJ2-1	16	few	TRBD1	TGCGCCAGCAGCTTGGTCCCCGGGACAGGGAACTACGAGCAGTTCTTC	CASSLVPGTGNYEQFF
TRBV28	TRBJ2-5	14	NA	NA	TGTGCCAGCAGCGATCCCAGGGGCCGGCAGACCCAGTACTTC	CASSDPRGRQTQYF
TRBV6-5	TRBJ1-2	14	few	NA	TGTGCCAGCAGTTTTGGGGGGCTTAACTATGGCTACACCTTC	CASSFGGLNYGYTF
TRBV29-1	TRBJ2-1	13	few	TRBD2	TGCAGCGCCGGGACTAGCGGGGTCAATGAGCAGTTCTTC	CSAGTSGVNEQFF
TRBV27	TRBJ2-1	15	NA	TRBD1	TGTGCCAGCAGTTTAAGGACAGGGGGGGTCAATGAGCAGTTCTTC	CASSLRTGGVNEQFF
TRBV7-6	TRBJ2-3	16	NA	TRBD2	TGTGCCAGCAACCCCCGCCTGGGTGGGGAGGGAGATACGCAGTATTTT	CASNPRLGGEGDTQYF
TRBV12-3/TRBV12-4	TRBJ1-1	16	few	TRBD1	TGTGCCAGCAGTTTAGCAGGACAGGGGATGAACACTGAAGCTTTCTTT	CASSLAGQGMNTEAFF
TRBV12-3/TRBV12-4	TRBJ1-1	13	NA	NA	TGTGCCAGCAGTTTATTCCAGAACACTAAAGCTTTCTTT	CASSLFQNTKAFF
TRBV19	TRBJ2-5	14	NA	TRBD2	TGTGCCAGTGCAATAGCGGGGCTCCAAGAGACCCAGTACTTC	CASAIAGLQETQYF
TRBV20-1	TRBJ2-1	12	few	TRBD1	TGCAGTGCGACAGGGTCTTTTTGGGAGCAGTTCTTC	CSATGSFWEQFF
TRBV5-6	TRBJ2-6	17	NA	TRBD1	TGTGCCAGCAGCTTGGGGTTAGGGGGCTTTGGGGCCAACGTCCTGACTTTC	CASSLGLGGFGANVLTF
TRBV13	TRBJ2-7	14	NA	NA	TGTGCCAGCAGCCCCACCGGGCTCATCTACGAGCAGTACTTC	CASSPTGLIYEQYF
TRBV18	TRBJ2-6	19	NA	TRBD1	TGTGCCGGCTCACCACTTTCGGCAGGGGGAAGCCCTGGGGCCAACGTCCTGACTTTC	CAGSPLSAGGSPGANVLTF
TRBV7-9	TRBJ2-3	17	NA	TRBD1	TGTGCCAGCAGCTTAGCCCGGGACAGGGGAAGCACAGATACGCAGTATTTT	CASSLARDRGSTDTQYF
TRBV7-2	TRBJ1-1	15	few	NA	TGTGCCAGCAGCTTAGTCGGTGGCAGGGACACTGAAGCTTTCTTT	CASSLVGGRDTEAFF
TRBV20-1	TRBJ2-5	12	NA	NA	TGCAGTGCTGTTACAGGCTACAATGAGCAGTACTTC	CSAVTGYNEQYF
TRBV6-2/TRBV6-3	TRBJ2-7	14	few	NA	TGTGCCAGCAGTTACAGAACCGACAGGATGGAGCAGTACTTC	CASSYRTDRMEQYF
TRBV27	TRBJ1-2	14	few	NA	TGTGCCAGCAGACAGTCAGGACAGACCTATGGCTACACCTTC	CASRQSGQTYGYTF
TRBV7-9	TRBJ2-5	19	NA	TRBD2	TGTGCCAGCAGCTTAGTACGGGGACTAGCGGGGGGCCGCCAAGAGACCCAGTACTTC	CASSLVRGLAGGRQETQYF
TRBV25-1	TRBJ2-5	13	NA	NA	TGTGCCAGCGGAAGACTAGTAAAAGAGACCCAGTACTTC	CASGRLVKETQYF
TRBV6-2/TRBV6-3	TRBJ2-1	18	few	NA	TGTGCCAGCAGTTACGAGACAGGATCCCTCACGACAGCCAATGAGCAGTTCTTC	CASSYETGSLTTANEQFF
TRBV10-1	TRBJ2-3	15	NA	NA	TGCGCCAGCAGTGATCCGGCTAGGGCCACAGATACGCAGTATTTT	CASSDPARATDTQYF